These 10 T cell receptor beta chains were sequenced from one sample in a study of T-cell reconstitution after alpha-beta-depleted transplantation in children. Using unique molecular identifiers, the investigators prepared the TCRbeta library. MiXCR, applied by TCRdb to the PCR reads, yields one record per CDR3 protein. The sample holds over 85,000 distinct CDR3 sequences; approximately 5.4% are singletons and the top ten take about 6.1%. The starting material was PBMCs, mostly from graft donor cells, obtained 60 days after TCRalphabeta/CD19-depleted stem cell transplant. These receptors came from a female patient aged 2-15 years who had a stem cell transplant for Fanconi anemia, so the T cells may come from the graft donor.

Only a few counts were recorded for this clonotype. The chain joins TRBV5-1 to TRBJ2-7; 13 nucleotides align to TRBD2. V lost 2 bases, J lost 5 bases, and 4 bases stayed unmatched. The germline V gene has CDR1 SGHRS and CDR2 YFSETQ. This CDR3 region has 15 residues. The CDR3 DNA is TGCGCCAGCAGCTTTGGACTAGCGGGAGTAAACGAGCAGTACTTC. Its translation: CASSFGLAGVNEQYF.

In this sample, this clonotype turned up many times. The J gene is TRBJ2-7, the V gene TRBV20-1; weak D call: TRBD2 (6 bases). The CDR3 runs 15 residues. Trimming removed 0 bases from V and 2 bases from J, with 14 bases in between. Germline CDR1 DFQATT, CDR2 SNEGSKA (reference sequence). CDR3 coding DNA: TGCAGTGCTAGAGATCCCCGTAGCGGAGCCTACGAGCAGTACTTC. Translating gives CSARDPRSGAYEQYF.

In nucleotides, the CDR3 is TGCAGTGCTAGGAGGAGCGACAGGGAGGGCTACACCTTC. It yields the protein CSARRSDREGYTF. This rearrangement joins TRBV20-1 to TRBJ1-2; 7 bases fit TRBD1. V shed 3 bases, J shed 8 bases, and the junction held 9 bases outside the gene matches. The germline gives CDR1 DFQATT, CDR2 SNEGSKA (reference sequence). This CDR3 has 13 residues.

At least ten counts were recorded for this clonotype. The chain carries TRBV12-3 or TRBV12-4 and TRBJ1-5; D perhaps matches TRBD1 (5 bases). The CDR3 loop spans 15 amino acids. V gave up 6 bases and J gave up 5 bases, with 17 bases separating them. The CDR3 is CASSAVQESHQPQHF. The DNA for the CDR3 is TGTGCCAGCAGCGCCGTACAGGAATCCCATCAGCCCCAGCATTTT.

The chain links TRBV30 to TRBJ2-2; D possibly corresponds to TRBD2 (5 bases). The CDR3 runs to 15 residues. CDR1 and CDR2 (germline): GTSNPN, SVGIG (reference sequence). CDR3 residues: CALALLGIVPGELFF. In nucleotides, the CDR3 is TGTGCGCTGGCCCTACTAGGGATCGTCCCCGGGGAGCTGTTTTTT.

This clonotype showed up many times. The V call is TRBV29-1, the J call TRBJ2-7, with D perhaps being TRBD1 or TRBD2 (5 bases each). CDR1 and CDR2 from the germline V gene are SQVTM and ANQGSEA. V was cut by 6 bases and J by 0 bases, with 12 bases left in between. CDR3 length: 13 residues. The DNA for the CDR3 is TGCAGCGTCCTGGGGGATAGCTCCTACGAGCAGTACTTC. It specifies CSVLGDSSYEQYF.

This clonotype has only a few counts. The chain joins TRBV7-2 to TRBJ1-5; D not resolved. Germline CDR1 and CDR2: SGHTA and FQGNSA. CDR3 size: 12 residues. The ends were cut back, 6 bases at V and 4 bases at J, with 7 bases in the middle. The DNA for the CDR3 is TGTGCCAGCAGTAGGAATAATCAGCCCCAGCATTTT. It yields the protein CASSRNNQPQHF. Filled out from reference TRBV7-2 and TRBJ1-5, the complete variable domain reads GAGVSQSPSNKVTEKGKDVELRCDPISGHTALYWYRQSLGQGLEFLIYFQGNSAPDKSGLPSDRFSAERTGGSVSTLTIQRTQQEDSAVYLCASSRNNQPQHFGDGTRLSIL.

This clonotype was picked up many times. The rearrangement links TRBV5-1 to TRBJ1-1; no clear D gene. V was pared by 5 bases and J by 1 base, with 12 bases between. The germline V gene encodes CDR1 SGHRS and CDR2 YFSETQ. The CDR3 is 14 residues long. The CDR3, as DNA: TGCGCCAGCAGGTCTGACATGGCGAACACTGAAGCTTTCTTT. Its protein is CASRSDMANTEAFF.

This clonotype was seen repeatedly, ten times or more. CDR3: CATVIGGPVIEQFF. The CDR3 DNA reads TGTGCCACCGTGATCGGGGGGCCAGTCATTGAGCAGTTCTTC. The gene calls are TRBV6-2 or TRBV6-3 and TRBJ2-1; D is perhaps TRBD2 (7 bases). Looked up from germline, CDR1 is MNHEY and CDR2 is SVGEGT. V lost 10 bases and J lost 9, with 22 bases in between. The CDR3 covers 14 residues.

This clonotype was seen more than once but under ten times. The chain couples TRBV30 to TRBJ1-2; D might be TRBD1 (5 bases). The ends were cut back, 4 bases at V and 2 bases at J, with 11 bases in the middle. CDR1 and CDR2 (germline): GTSNPN, SVGIG (reference sequence). The CDR3 sequence is 13 residues long. CDR3 residues: CAWNKGQNYGYTF. Written as DNA, the CDR3 is TGTGCCTGGAACAAGGGGCAGAACTATGGCTACACCTTC.